Listed here are 19 T cell receptor beta chains from one sample, sequenced in a study of siplizumab effects on memory and regulatory T cells. Generated by immunoSEQ multiplex PCR, the TCRdb table keeps only in-frame clones and is missing some. The sample has some 100,000 clones, about 91% seen once. Source material: Tregs sorted from blood. Receptor source: a human donor in good health.

The CDR3 bases are TGTGCCAGCAGTCCCATCGGGACCAGTAACTATGGCTACACCTTC. This codes for CASSPIGTSNYGYTF. This chain joins TRBV6-1 and TRBJ1-2, with a possible D match to TRBD1 (5 bases). Deletions cut 5 bases from V and 1 base from J, with 14 bases between. Germline CDR1 MNHNS, CDR2 SASEGT. This CDR3 spans 15 amino acids.

V is TRBV2 and J is TRBJ2-5; D remains unclear. TRBJ2-7 matches the DNA end more closely, so the J call is doubtful. This CDR3 comprises 11 residues. Per germline, CDR1 SNHLY and CDR2 FYNNEI. Written as DNA, the CDR3 is TGTGCCAGCAGCAATACCTACGAGCAGTACTTC. Translating it yields CASSNTYEQYF.

V usage is TRBV6-5 and J usage is TRBJ2-3, with a possible D match to TRBD2 (6 bases). The CDR3 is 16 amino acids. Germline loops: CDR1 MNHEY, CDR2 SVGAGI. V lost 0 bases, J lost 1 base, and 11 bases lay in between. The CDR3: CASSYSSGGGTDTQYF. The CDR3 nucleotides read TGTGCCAGCAGTTACTCGTCCGGGGGAGGCACAGATACGCAGTATTTT.

The chain has TRBV14 and TRBJ2-1; D gene uncertain. Trimming left V 2 bases short and J 4 bases short, with 18 bases between. CDR3 size: 17 residues. Germline V gene data show CDR1 as SGHDN and CDR2 as FVKESK. The CDR3 nucleotides are TGTGCCAGCAGCCAATCTAAGGTACACCCAACTTACAATGAGCAGTTCTTC. As protein: CASSQSKVHPTYNEQFF.

This clone occurred once. The chain is built from TRBV5-6 and TRBJ2-7, with unresolved D. The CDR3 sequence is 12 residues long. In germline, CDR1 is SGHDT, CDR2 YYEEEE. Trimming removed 2 bases from V and 3 bases from J, with 6 bases in between. The chain's CDR3 is CASSFRFYEQYF. The CDR3 coding sequence is TGTGCCAGCAGCTTCCGGTTCTACGAGCAGTACTTC.

The CDR3 sequence: CASSSVVRSYEQYF. The CDR3 coding sequence is TGTGCCAGCAGCTCCGTCGTCAGGAGCTACGAGCAGTACTTC. V is TRBV5-4 and J is TRBJ2-7; no definite D call. This CDR3 comprises 14 residues. V was cut by 3 bases and J by 3 bases, with 13 bases left in between. From germline, CDR1 is SGHNT and CDR2 YYREEE (reference sequence).

CDR3 DNA sequence: TGTGCCAGCAGTTCATCGAAAATTATACAGGGTAGGATTAAAAACATTCAGTACTTC. Its protein product is CASSSSKIIQGRIKNIQYF. This chain links TRBV28 with TRBJ2-4, with a possible D match to TRBD1 (6 bases). Trimming pared 4 bases from V and 4 bases from J, leaving 26 bases between. In germline, CDR1 is MDHEN, CDR2 SYDVKM. CDR3 length: 19 amino acids.

V gene TRBV6-5 combines with J gene TRBJ2-6; the D gene is possibly TRBD2 (7 bases). Germline V CDR1 and CDR2: MNHEY, SVGAGI. The CDR3 runs to 12 residues. In DNA, the CDR3 is TGTGCGGGGGGGGCCGGGGCCAACGTCCTGACTTTC. It yields the protein CAGGAGANVLTF.

V gene TRBV19 combines with J gene TRBJ1-3; D is unclear. The CDR3 is 15 amino acids. V lost 3 bases and J lost 0, with 9 bases in between. CDR1 is LNHDA and CDR2 is SQIVND in the germline V gene (reference sequence). Here the CDR3 reads CASSIEGLSGNTIYF. The CDR3 bases are TGTGCCAGTAGTATCGAGGGCCTCTCTGGAAACACCATATATTTT.

The chain links TRBV6-1 to TRBJ1-6; 10 bases fit TRBD1. This CDR3 region has 15 residues. J gave up 7 bases and V 11 bases, and 11 bases lay outside the gene matches. The germline V gene encodes CDR1 MNHNS and CDR2 SASEGT. CDR3 region: CALKAGTGDNSPLHF. The CDR3 nucleotides are TGTGCCCTTAAGGCCGGGACAGGGGACAATTCACCCCTCCACTTT.

Only one count was recorded for this clone. The V gene is TRBV7-2, the J gene TRBJ1-1; D is unresolved. V was pared by 7 bases and J by 0 bases, with 15 bases between. Germline values: CDR1 SGHTA, CDR2 FQGNSA. This CDR3 spans 15 amino acids. The CDR3 DNA reads TGTGCCAGCATAATGCGAGAAGGACTGAACACTGAAGCTTTCTTT. Protein sequence: CASIMREGLNTEAFF.

V usage is TRBV7-9 and J usage is TRBJ2-7, with TRBD1 matching 9 bases. V lost 5 bases, J lost 0 bases, and 8 bases stayed unmatched. This CDR3 region has 16 residues. CDR1 is SEHNR, CDR2 FQNEAQ, per germline (reference sequence). CDR3 in DNA: TGTGCCAGCAGCGTTACAGGGGGCAAGAGCTCCTACGAGCAGTACTTC. Translating gives CASSVTGGKSSYEQYF.

The chain couples TRBV5-1 to TRBJ2-1, with 8 bases aligning to TRBD1. CDR1 and CDR2 from the germline V gene are SGHRS and YFSETQ. J was trimmed by 0 bases and V by 4 bases; bases with no gene match: 3. This CDR3 has 15 residues. The CDR3 DNA is TGCGCCAGCAGCCAAGGACAGGGCTCCTACAATGAGCAGTTCTTC. It translates to CASSQGQGSYNEQFF.

The V call is TRBV11-2, the J call TRBJ2-2, with a tentative D call TRBD1 (6 bases). Germline V CDR1 and CDR2: SGHAT, FQNNGV. V shed 1 base and J shed 4 bases, with 10 bases lying between them. The CDR3 consists of 15 residues. In nucleotides, the CDR3 is TGTGCCAGCAGCTTAGTTTGGGGGCCCACCGGGGAGCTGTTTTTT. Translation: CASSLVWGPTGELFF.

V gene TRBV6-5 combines with J gene TRBJ1-2; the match to TRBD1 covers 7 bases. Trimming took 2 bases from V and 6 from J; bases not matched to a gene: 9. The germline V gene has CDR1 MNHEY and CDR2 SVGAGI. The CDR3 runs 15 residues. In DNA, the CDR3 is TGTGCCAGCAGTTACACCGGGACAGTCGGTCATGGCTACACCTTC. This gives the protein CASSYTGTVGHGYTF.

This rearrangement joins TRBV7-2 to TRBJ2-7; D remains unclear. The CDR3 is 12 amino acids. CDR1 and CDR2 from the germline V gene are SGHTA and FQGNSA. V was cut by 2 bases and J by 7 bases, with 9 bases left in between. The CDR3, as DNA: TGTGCCAGCAGCTTATCTGGAGTAGAGCAGTACTTC. Translating gives CASSLSGVEQYF.

On this clone: The junction and the germline gene differ at one end; a read error may be behind it. The rearrangement links TRBV6-6 to TRBJ1-1; TRBD1 might be the D (6 bases). The CDR3 is 15 residues long. Looked up from germline, CDR1 is MNHNY and CDR2 is SVGAGI (reference sequence). The CDR3, as DNA: TGTGCCAGCAGATACTACCGGGACACGAACACTGAAGCTTTCTTT. Its translation: CASRYYRDTNTEAFF.

This chain connects TRBV5-1 to TRBJ2-7; possible D gene TRBD2, 6 bases. Per germline, CDR1 SGHRS and CDR2 YFSETQ. The CDR3 is made up of 14 amino acids. Trimming shortened V by 4 bases and J by 6 bases, and 17 bases separated the two germline ends. Here the CDR3 reads CASSLGSSGGEQYF. The CDR3, as DNA: TGCGCCAGCAGCCTCGGCTCATCCGGGGGCGAGCAGTACTTC.

V gene TRBV6-5 combines with J gene TRBJ2-7, with 11 bases identical to TRBD2. This CDR3 is built from 16 residues. With V trimmed by 0 bases and J by 3 bases, 4 bases remained unmatched. The germline CDR1 and CDR2 sequences are MNHEY and SVGAGI. CDR3 DNA sequence: TGTGCCAGCAGTTACTCGCTACTAGCGGGAGTCTACGAGCAGTACTTC. Encoded protein: CASSYSLLAGVYEQYF.